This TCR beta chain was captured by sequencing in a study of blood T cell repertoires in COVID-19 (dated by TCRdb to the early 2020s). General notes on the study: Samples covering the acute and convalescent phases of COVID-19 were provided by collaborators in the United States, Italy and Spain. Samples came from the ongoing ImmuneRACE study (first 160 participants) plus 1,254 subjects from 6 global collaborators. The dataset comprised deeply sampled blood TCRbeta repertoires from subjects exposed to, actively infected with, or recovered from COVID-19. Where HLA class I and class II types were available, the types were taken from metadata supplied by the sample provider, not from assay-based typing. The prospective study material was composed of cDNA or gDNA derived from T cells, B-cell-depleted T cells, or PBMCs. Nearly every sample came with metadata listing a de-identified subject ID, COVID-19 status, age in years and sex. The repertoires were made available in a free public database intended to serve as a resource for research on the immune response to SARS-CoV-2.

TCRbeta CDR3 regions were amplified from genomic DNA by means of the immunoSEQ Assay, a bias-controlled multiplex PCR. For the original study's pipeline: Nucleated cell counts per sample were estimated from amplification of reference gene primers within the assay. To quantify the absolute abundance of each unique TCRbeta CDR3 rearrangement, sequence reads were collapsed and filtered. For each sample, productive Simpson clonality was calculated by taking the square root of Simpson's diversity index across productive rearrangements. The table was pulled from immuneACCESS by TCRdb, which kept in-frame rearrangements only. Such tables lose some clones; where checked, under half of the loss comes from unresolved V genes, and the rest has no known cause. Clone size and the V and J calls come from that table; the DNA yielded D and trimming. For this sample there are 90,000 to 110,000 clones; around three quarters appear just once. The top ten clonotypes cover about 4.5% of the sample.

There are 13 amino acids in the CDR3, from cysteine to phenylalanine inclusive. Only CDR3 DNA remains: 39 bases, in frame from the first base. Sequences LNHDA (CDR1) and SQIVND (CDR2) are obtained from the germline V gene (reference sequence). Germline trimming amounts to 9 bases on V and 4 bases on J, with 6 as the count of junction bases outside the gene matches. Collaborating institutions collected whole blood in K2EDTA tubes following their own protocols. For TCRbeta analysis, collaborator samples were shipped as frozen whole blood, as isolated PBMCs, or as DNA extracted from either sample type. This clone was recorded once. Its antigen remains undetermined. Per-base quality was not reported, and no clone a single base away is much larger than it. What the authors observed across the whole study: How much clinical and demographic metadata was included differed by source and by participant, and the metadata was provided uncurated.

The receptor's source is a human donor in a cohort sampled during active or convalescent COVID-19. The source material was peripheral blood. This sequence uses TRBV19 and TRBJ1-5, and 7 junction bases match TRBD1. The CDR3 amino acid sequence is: CASRGQTNQPQHF. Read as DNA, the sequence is TGTGCCAGCCGGGGACAGACAAATCAGCCCCAGCATTTT.